This T cell receptor beta chain was observed in a study of regulatory T cells after allogeneic stem cell transplantation (dated by TCRdb to the late 2010s). Some background on the complete study: Patients were grouped by whether acute graft-versus-host disease developed within 100 days after stem cell transplantation. CD4+CD25+CD127- regulatory T cells were isolated from patient PBMCs by fluorescence-activated cell sorting. The study compared the TCR repertoire of regulatory T cells after allogeneic stem cell transplantation in patients who had acute graft-versus-host disease versus patients who did not. Conventional CD4+ T cells defined as CD4+CD25+/-CD127+ were also sorted and TCR-sequenced for comparison in the study.

The listed sequencing device is Illumina MiSeq. The SMARTer RACE cDNA Amplification kit was used to reverse transcribe the RNA, and the TCR beta CDR3 region was then amplified. The RNeasy Mini Kit was used to extract RNA from the sorted cells. Illumina paired-end sequencing was applied to the TCR beta amplicons. On the study's bioinformatics: MiXCR, VDJtools and the tcR R package were used for TCR repertoire analysis. Diversity was quantified with the inverse Simpson index, and clones were binned as rare, small, medium or expanded by repertoire proportion. The raw public reads went through TCRdb reprocessing: fastp at Q25, MiXCR clone calling, in-frame beta chains kept. CDR3 protein sequences are deduplicated, and each keeps its most common genes and DNA. None of the V and J calls come from the authors' own analysis; TCRdb made them. For this sample the table gives 4,000 to 5,000 distinct CDR3 sequences, of which around 97% were detected only once. The top ten clonotypes cover approximately 42% of the sample.

Concerning this clonotype itself: Its antigen is unknown. It has no much larger one-base neighbor in the sample; base qualities were not kept.

The sample's time point, from its label and the paper: 30 days after allogeneic hematopoietic stem cell transplantation. At 30 days after allogeneic hematopoietic stem cell transplantation, peripheral blood mononuclear cells were collected from the patients. The research as a whole found: Patients without graft-versus-host disease showed a less diverse, more focused regulatory T-cell TCR repertoire than patients with the disease. Because of the small patient sample size, validation of the findings in a larger cohort was required. No significant difference in conventional CD4+ T-cell repertoire diversity was found between patients with and without graft-versus-host disease. No regulatory T-cell clones were found to be shared by all patients, and no significant correlation was observed between sorted cell numbers and the inverse Simpson index. In non-GvHD patients, the top 10 regulatory T-cell clones took up a significantly larger share of the repertoire, which suggests that presumably allo-specific protective clones had expanded.

The material sequenced was sorted CD4+ T cells from blood (whether regulatory or conventional is not recorded), taken 30 days after allogeneic stem cell transplant. The clonotype was recovered from a human patient who had an allogeneic stem cell transplant, so the T cells may come from the graft donor.

CDR3 reads: CASSPSTKGEQYF. The nucleotides are TGTGCCAGCAGCCCTTCTACCAAAGGCGAGCAGTACTTC. The rearrangement joined TRBV9 to TRBJ2-7, with the D gene uncertain. V and J lose 4 bases and 6 bases, and a span of 14 bases separates them. The germline V gene provides CDR1 SGDLS and CDR2 YYNGEE. Including cysteine and phenylalanine, the CDR3 has 13 amino acids. Here the CDR3 DNA is all that survives: 39 bases in frame from base 1.